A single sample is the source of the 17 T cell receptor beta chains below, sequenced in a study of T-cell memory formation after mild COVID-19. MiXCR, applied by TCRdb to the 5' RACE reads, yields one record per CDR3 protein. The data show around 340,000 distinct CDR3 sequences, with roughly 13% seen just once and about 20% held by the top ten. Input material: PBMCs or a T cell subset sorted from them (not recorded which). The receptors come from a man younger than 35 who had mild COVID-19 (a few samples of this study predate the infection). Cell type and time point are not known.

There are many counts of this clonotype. CDR3 protein: CASSVSSSSYNEQFF. The CDR3 region has the DNA TGTGCCAGCAGTGTCTCATCGAGCTCCTACAATGAGCAGTTCTTC. The chain employs TRBV5-4 and TRBJ2-1; D is ambiguous. The germline CDR1 and CDR2 sequences are SGHNT and YYREEE (reference sequence). This CDR3 spans 15 amino acids. Trimming shortened V by 5 bases and J by 0 bases, and 12 bases separated the two germline ends.

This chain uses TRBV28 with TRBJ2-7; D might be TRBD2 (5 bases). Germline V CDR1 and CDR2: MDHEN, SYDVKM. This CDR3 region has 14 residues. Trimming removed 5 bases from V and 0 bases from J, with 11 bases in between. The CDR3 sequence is CASSNPGNSYEQYF. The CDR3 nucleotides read TGTGCCAGCAGTAACCCCGGGAACTCCTACGAGCAGTACTTC. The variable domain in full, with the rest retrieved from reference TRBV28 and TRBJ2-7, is DVKVTQSSRYLVKRTGEKVFLECVQDMDHENMFWYRQDPGLGLRLIYFSYDVKMKEKGDIPEGYSVSREKKERFSLILESASTNQTSMYLCASSNPGNSYEQYFGPGTRLTVT.

CDR3 in amino acids: CASSLGPGRDNSPLHF. As DNA, the CDR3 is TGTGCCAGCAGTTTAGGACCCGGACGGGATAATTCACCCCTCCACTTT. This chain links TRBV12-3 or TRBV12-4 with TRBJ1-6; D unresolved. V gave up 1 base and J gave up 5 bases, with 12 bases separating them. The CDR3 is made up of 16 amino acids.

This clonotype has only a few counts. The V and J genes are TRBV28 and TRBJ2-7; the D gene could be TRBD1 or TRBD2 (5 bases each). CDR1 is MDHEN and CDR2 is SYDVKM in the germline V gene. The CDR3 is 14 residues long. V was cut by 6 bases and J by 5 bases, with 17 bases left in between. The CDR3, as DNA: TGTGCCAGCAGCCCCGCCGGGGCCCCCAACGAGCAGTACGTC. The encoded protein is CASSPAGAPNEQYV.

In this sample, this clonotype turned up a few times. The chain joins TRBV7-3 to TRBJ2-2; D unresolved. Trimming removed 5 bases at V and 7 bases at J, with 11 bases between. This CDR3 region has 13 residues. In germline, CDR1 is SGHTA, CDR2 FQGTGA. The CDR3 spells CASSGRIGGELFF. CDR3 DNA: TGTGCCAGCAGCGGTAGAATTGGCGGGGAGCTGTTTTTT.

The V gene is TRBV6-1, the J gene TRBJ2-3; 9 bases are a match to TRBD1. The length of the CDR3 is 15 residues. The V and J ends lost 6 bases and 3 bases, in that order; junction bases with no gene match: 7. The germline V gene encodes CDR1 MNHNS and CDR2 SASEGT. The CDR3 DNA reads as TGTGCCAGCAGGACGGGACAGGGAAGGACAGATACGCAGTATTTT. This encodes CASRTGQGRTDTQYF.

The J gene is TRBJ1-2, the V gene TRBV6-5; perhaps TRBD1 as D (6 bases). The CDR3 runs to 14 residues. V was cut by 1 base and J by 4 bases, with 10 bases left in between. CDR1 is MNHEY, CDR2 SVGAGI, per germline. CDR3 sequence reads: CASSYLEGVYGYTF. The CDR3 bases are TGTGCCAGCAGTTACTTAGAGGGGGTCTATGGCTACACCTTC.

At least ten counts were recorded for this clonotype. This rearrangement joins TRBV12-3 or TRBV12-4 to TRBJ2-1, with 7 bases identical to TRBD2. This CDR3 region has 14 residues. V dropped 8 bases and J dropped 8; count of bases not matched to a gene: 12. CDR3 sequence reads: CASSPWWTRDEQFF. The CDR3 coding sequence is TGTGCCAGCTCCCCTTGGTGGACTAGAGATGAGCAGTTCTTC.

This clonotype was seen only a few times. The CDR3 DNA is TGCGCCAGCAGCTTGGTGACCGGGGCGGCCCGGAACACTGAAGCTTTCTTT. It specifies CASSLVTGAARNTEAFF. The chain couples TRBV5-1 to TRBJ1-1, with a weak D call TRBD1 (5 bases). Germline CDR1 is SGHRS and CDR2 is YFSETQ. V was shortened by 0 bases and J by 1 base, with 16 bases between the two germline ends. The CDR3 covers 17 residues.

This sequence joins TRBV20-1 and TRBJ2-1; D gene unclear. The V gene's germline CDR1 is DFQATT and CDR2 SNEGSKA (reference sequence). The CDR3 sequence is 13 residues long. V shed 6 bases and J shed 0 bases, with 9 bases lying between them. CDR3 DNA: TGCAGTGCGCGAGCGTACTCCTACAATGAGCAGTTCTTC. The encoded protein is CSARAYSYNEQFF.

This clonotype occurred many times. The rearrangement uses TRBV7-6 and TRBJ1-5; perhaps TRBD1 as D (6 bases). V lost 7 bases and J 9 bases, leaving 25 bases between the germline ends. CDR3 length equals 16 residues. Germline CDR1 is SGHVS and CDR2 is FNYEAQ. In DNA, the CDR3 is TGTGCCAGCATCTGGGGGGCTCGTACCCTCTCGAGGCCCCAGCATTTT. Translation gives CASIWGARTLSRPQHF.

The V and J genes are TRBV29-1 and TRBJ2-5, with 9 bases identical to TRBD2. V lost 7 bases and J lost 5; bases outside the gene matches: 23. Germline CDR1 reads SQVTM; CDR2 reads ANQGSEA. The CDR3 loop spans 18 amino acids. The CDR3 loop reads CSAYPDGGGAYRLETQYF. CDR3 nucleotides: TGCAGCGCATACCCTGACGGCGGGGGGGCTTATCGACTGGAGACCCAGTACTTC.

CDR3 in amino acids: CASSQASGGQAGYTQYF. Written as DNA, the CDR3 is TGTGCCAGCAGCCAAGCTAGCGGGGGGCAGGCAGGATATACGCAGTATTTT. The chain links TRBV3-1 to TRBJ2-3; TRBD2 matches at 11 bases. The germline V gene encodes CDR1 LGHDT and CDR2 YNNKEL (reference sequence). This CDR3 contains 17 residues. The V gene end was trimmed by 1 base and the J gene end by 7 bases; junction bases not matched to a gene: 10.

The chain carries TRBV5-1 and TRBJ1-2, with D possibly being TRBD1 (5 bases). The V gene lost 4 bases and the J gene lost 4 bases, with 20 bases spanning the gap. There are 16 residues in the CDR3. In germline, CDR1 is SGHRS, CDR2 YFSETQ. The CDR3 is CASSPTAGQEFYGYTF. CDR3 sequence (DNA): TGCGCCAGCAGCCCAACCGCGGGGCAGGAGTTCTATGGCTACACCTTC.

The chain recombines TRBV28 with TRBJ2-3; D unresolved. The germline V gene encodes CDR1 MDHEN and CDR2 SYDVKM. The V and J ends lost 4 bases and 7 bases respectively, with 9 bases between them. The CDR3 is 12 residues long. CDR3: CASSSSLNTQYF. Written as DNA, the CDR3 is TGTGCCAGCAGTTCTAGTCTAAATACGCAGTATTTT. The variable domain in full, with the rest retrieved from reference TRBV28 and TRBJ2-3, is DVKVTQSSRYLVKRTGEKVFLECVQDMDHENMFWYRQDPGLGLRLIYFSYDVKMKEKGDIPEGYSVSREKKERFSLILESASTNQTSMYLCASSSSLNTQYFGPGTRLTVL.

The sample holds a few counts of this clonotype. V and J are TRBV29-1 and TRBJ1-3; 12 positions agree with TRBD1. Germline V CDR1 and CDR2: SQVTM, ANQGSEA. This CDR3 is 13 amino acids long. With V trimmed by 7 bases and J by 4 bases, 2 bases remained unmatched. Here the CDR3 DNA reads TGCAGCGCGGGACAGGGGGCAGGAAACACCATATATTTT. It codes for CSAGQGAGNTIYF.

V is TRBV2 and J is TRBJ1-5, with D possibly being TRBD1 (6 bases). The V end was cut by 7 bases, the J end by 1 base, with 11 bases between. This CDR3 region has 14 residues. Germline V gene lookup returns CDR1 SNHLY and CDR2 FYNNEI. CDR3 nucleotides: TGTGCCAGCAAAGGCAGGGGAAGCAATCAGCCCCAGCATTTT. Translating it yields CASKGRGSNQPQHF.